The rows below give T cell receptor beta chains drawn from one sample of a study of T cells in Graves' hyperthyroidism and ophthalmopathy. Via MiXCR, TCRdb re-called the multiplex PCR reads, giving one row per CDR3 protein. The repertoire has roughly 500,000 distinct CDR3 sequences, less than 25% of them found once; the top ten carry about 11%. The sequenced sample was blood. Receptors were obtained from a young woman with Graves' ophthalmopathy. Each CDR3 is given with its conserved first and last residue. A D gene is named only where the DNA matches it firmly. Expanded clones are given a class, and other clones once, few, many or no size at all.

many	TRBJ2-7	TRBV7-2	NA	CASSSVRQWDEQYF	TGTGCCAGCAGCTCTGTCCGACAATGGGACGAGCAGTACTTC
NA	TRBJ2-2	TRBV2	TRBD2	CASSVRGGQDTGELFF	TGTGCCAGCAGTGTCCGGGGGGGCCAGGACACCGGGGAGCTGTTTTTT
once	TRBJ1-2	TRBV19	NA	CASRFEGYGYTF	TGTGCCAGTAGGTTTGAAGGATACGGCTACACCTTC
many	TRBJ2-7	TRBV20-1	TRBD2	CSARDGSGDEQYF	TGCAGTGCTAGAGATGGGAGCGGGGACGAGCAGTACTTC
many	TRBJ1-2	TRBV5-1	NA	CASSLQVAYGYTF	TGCGCCAGCAGCTTGCAGGTAGCCTATGGCTACACCTTC
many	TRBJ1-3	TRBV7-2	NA	CASSPTFQGTNTIYF	TGTGCCAGCAGCCCGACCTTCCAGGGTACAAACACCATATATTTT
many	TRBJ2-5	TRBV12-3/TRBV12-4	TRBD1	CASSLRDSNQETQYF	TGTGCCAGCAGTCTCCGGGACAGTAACCAAGAGACCCAGTACTTC
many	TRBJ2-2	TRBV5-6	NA	CASSLIQNTGELFF	TGTGCCAGCAGCTTGATACAGAACACCGGGGAGCTGTTTTTT
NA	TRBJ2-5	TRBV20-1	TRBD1	CSATRQGETQYF	TGCAGTGCTACCCGACAGGGAGAGACCCAGTACTTC
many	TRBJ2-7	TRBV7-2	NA	CASSLAPDFSSYEQYF	TGTGCCAGCAGCTTAGCGCCTGATTTCAGCTCCTACGAGCAGTACTTC
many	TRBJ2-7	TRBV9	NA	CASSISPGPAVDEQYF	TGTGCCAGCAGCATATCACCGGGACCAGCAGTTGACGAGCAGTACTTC
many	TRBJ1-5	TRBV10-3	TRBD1	CAIRDREGNQPQHF	TGTGCCATCAGGGACAGGGAGGGCAATCAGCCCCAGCATTTT
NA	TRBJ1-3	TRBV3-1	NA	CASSQAPGSGNTIYF	TGTGCCAGCAGCCAAGCTCCAGGCTCTGGAAACACCATATATTTT
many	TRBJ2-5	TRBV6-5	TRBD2	CASSSLGRLARQETQYF	TGTGCCAGCAGTTCCCTGGGCCGACTAGCGAGACAAGAGACCCAGTACTTC
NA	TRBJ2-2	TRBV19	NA	CASSRRQDANTGELFF	TGTGCCAGTAGTAGGCGACAGGACGCGAACACCGGGGAGCTGTTTTTT
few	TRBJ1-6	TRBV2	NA	CASSAEGTNDSPLHF	TGTGCCAGCAGCGCAGAAGGGACTAATGATTCACCCCTCCACTTT
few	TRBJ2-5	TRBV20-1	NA	CSAPRPSETQYF	TGCAGTGCCCCGAGACCGTCCGAGACCCAGTACTTC
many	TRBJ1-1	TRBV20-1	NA	CSAPRGGSVNTEAFF	TGCAGCGCCCCCAGGGGCGGGAGCGTGAACACTGAAGCTTTCTTT
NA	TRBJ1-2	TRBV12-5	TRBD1	CASGQGAAYYGYTF	TGTGCTAGTGGACAGGGGGCCGCCTACTATGGCTACACCTTC
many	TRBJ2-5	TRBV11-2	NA	CATGRLNQETQYF	TGTGCCACGGGACGGTTAAACCAAGAGACCCAGTACTTC
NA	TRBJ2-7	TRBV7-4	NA	CASSPSCEQYF	TGTGCCAGCAGCCCGTCCTGCGAGCAGTACTTC
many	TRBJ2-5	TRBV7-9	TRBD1	CASSPWDRVQETQYF	TGTGCCAGCAGCCCCTGGGACAGGGTCCAAGAGACCCAGTACTTC
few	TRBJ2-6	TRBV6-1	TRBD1	CASSPGTGPSGANVLTF	TGTGCCAGCAGCCCCGGGACAGGGCCCTCTGGGGCCAACGTCCTGACTTTC
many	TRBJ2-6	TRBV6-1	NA	CASDVGGANVLTF	TGTGCCAGCGATGTGGGGGGGGCCAACGTCCTGACTTTC